This note documents a single TCR beta chain sequence. Original data processing: Amplification from reference gene primers served as the basis for estimated nucleated cell counts. Sequenced by immunoSEQ multiplex PCR; TCRdb stores in-frame clones only, minus some. V and J calls and clone size are copied from that table; D and trimming were computed from the DNA. The table records tens of thousands of clones, roughly 85% of them present only once. These data are taken from a study of blood T cell repertoires in COVID-19. Study background: Sites in the United States, Italy and Spain provided acute and convalescent COVID-19 samples. T cells, B-cell-depleted T cells, or PBMCs supplied cDNA or gDNA.

V was pared by 4 bases and J by 2 bases, with 5 bases of the junction left unmatched. From germline, CDR1 is SGHRS and CDR2 YFSETQ. The CDR3 loop spans 15 amino acids. The sequence derives from a human donor in a cohort sampled during active COVID-19. The chain links TRBV5-1 to TRBJ2-5, with TRBD2 matching over 10 bases. The material sequenced was peripheral blood. The DNA of the CDR3 is TGCGCCAGCAGCCTGCCACTAGCGGGGCAAGAGACCCAGTACTTC. Translation gives CASSLPLAGQETQYF.